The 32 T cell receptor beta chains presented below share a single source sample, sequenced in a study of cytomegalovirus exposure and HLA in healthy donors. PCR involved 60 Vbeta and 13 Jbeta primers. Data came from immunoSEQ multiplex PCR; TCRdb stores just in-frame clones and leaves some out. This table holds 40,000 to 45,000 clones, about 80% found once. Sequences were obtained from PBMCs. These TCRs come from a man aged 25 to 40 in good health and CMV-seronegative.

The chain's CDR3 is CASSYSQGPLSYEQYF. CDR3 DNA: TGTGCCAGCAGTTACTCCCAGGGCCCCCTCTCCTACGAGCAGTACTTC. This chain links TRBV6-5 with TRBJ2-5; TRBD1 is a possible D gene (5 bases). The assigned J gene may be wrong: the sequence end matches TRBJ2-7 better. CDR1 and CDR2 (germline): MNHEY, SVGAGI. The CDR3 is made up of 16 amino acids.

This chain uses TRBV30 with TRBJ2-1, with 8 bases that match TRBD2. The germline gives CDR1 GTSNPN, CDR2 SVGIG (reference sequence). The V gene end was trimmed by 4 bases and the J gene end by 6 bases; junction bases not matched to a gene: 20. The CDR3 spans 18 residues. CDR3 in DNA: TGTGCCTGGAATTCCAAGTGGACAACGGGACTAGGTGCCAATGAGCAGTTCTTC. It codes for CAWNSKWTTGLGANEQFF. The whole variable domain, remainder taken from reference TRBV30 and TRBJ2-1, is SQTIHQWPATLVQPVGSPLSLECTVEGTSNPNLYWYRQAAGRGLQLLFYSVGIGQISSEVPQNLSASRPQDRQFILSSKKLLLSDSGFYLCAWNSKWTTGLGANEQFFGPGTRLTVL.

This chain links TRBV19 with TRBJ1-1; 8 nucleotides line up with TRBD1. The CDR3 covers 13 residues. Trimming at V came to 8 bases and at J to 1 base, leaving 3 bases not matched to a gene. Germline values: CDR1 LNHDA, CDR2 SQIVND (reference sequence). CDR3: CASRDRWNTEAFF. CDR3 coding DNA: TGTGCCAGTCGGGACAGGTGGAACACTGAAGCTTTCTTT.

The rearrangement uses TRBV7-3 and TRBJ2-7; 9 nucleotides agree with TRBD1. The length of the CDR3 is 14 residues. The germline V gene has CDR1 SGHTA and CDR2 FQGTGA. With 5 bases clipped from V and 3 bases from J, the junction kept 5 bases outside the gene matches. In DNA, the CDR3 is TGTGCCAGCAGCGTCCGACAGGGGGGCTACGAGCAGTACTTC. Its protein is CASSVRQGGYEQYF.

CDR3 in DNA: TGTGCCAGCAGTTACGCAACAGGGTCAACTGAAGCTTTCTTT. Translation gives CASSYATGSTEAFF. V and J are TRBV6-5 and TRBJ1-1; perhaps TRBD1 as D (6 bases). The CDR3 is 14 residues long. Germline loops: CDR1 MNHEY, CDR2 SVGAGI. The ends were cut back, 2 bases at V and 5 bases at J, with 12 bases in the middle.

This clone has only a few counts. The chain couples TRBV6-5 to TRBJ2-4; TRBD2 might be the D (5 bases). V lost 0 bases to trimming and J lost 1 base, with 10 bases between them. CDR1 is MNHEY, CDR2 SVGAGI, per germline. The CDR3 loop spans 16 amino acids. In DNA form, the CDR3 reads TGTGCCAGCAGTTACTCGCTTTTAGCGGCCAAAAACATTCAGTACTTC. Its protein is CASSYSLLAAKNIQYF.

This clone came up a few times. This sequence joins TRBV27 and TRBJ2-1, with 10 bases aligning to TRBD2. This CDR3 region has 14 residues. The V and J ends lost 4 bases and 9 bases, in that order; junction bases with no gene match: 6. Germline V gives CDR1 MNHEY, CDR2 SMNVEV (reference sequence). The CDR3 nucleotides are TGTGCCAGCAGTTCACCGGGACTAGCGAGTGAGCAGTTCTTC. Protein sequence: CASSSPGLASEQFF.

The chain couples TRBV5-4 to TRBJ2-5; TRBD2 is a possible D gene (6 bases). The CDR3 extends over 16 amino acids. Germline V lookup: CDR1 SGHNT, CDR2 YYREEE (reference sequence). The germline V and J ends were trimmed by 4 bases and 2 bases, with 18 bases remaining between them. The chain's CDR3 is CASSRSIAEMQETQYF. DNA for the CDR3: TGTGCCAGCAGCCGCAGTATAGCGGAGATGCAAGAGACCCAGTACTTC.

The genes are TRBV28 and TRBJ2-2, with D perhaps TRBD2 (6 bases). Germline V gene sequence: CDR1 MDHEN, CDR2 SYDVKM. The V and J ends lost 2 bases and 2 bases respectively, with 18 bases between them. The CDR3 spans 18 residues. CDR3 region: CASSLRRDSNYNTGELFF. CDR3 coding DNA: TGTGCCAGCAGTTTACGGCGGGACTCAAACTACAACACCGGGGAGCTGTTTTTT. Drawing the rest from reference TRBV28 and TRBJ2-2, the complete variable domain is DVKVTQSSRYLVKRTGEKVFLECVQDMDHENMFWYRQDPGLGLRLIYFSYDVKMKEKGDIPEGYSVSREKKERFSLILESASTNQTSMYLCASSLRRDSNYNTGELFFGEGSRLTVL.

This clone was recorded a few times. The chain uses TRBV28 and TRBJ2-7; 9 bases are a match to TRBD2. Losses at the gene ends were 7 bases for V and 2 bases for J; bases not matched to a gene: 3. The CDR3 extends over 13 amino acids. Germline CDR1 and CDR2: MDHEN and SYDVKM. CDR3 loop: CASTIAGAYEQYF. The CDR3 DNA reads TGTGCCAGCACGATAGCGGGAGCCTACGAGCAGTACTTC. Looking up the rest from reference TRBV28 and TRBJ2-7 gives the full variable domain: DVKVTQSSRYLVKRTGEKVFLECVQDMDHENMFWYRQDPGLGLRLIYFSYDVKMKEKGDIPEGYSVSREKKERFSLILESASTNQTSMYLCASTIAGAYEQYFGPGTRLTVT.

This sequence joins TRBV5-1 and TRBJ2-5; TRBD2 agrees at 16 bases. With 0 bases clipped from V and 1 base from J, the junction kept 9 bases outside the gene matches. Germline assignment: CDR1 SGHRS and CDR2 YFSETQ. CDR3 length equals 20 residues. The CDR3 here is CASSLVPGTSGGGTQETQYF. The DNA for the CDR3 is TGCGCCAGCAGCTTGGTTCCGGGGACTAGCGGGGGGGGGACCCAAGAGACCCAGTACTTC.

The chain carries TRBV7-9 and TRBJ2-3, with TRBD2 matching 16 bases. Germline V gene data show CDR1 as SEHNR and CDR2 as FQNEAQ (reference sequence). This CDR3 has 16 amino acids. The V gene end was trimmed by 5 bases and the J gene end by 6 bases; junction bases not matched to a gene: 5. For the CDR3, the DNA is TGTGCCAGCAGCACGGGACTAGCGGGAGGGCCCGATACGCAGTATTTT. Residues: CASSTGLAGGPDTQYF.

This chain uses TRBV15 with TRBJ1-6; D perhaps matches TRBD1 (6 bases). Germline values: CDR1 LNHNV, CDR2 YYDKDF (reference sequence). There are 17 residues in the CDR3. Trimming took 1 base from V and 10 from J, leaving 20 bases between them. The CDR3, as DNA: TGTGCCACCAGCAGAGTCACGGGACAAATACCTTCCTCACCCCTCCACTTT. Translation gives CATSRVTGQIPSSPLHF.

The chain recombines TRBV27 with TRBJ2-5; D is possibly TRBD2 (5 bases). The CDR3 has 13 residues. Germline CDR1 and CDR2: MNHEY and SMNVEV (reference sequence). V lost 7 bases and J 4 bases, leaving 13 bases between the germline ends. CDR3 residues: CASTRRAGETQYF. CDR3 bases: TGTGCCAGCACCCGACGGGCGGGAGAGACCCAGTACTTC.

The CDR3 here is CASSNTGGAYGYTF. The CDR3 DNA reads TGTGCCAGCAGCAACACCGGGGGGGCCTATGGCTACACCTTC. This chain joins TRBV7-2 and TRBJ1-2; TRBD1 might be the D (6 bases). There are 14 residues in the CDR3. Germline lookup yields CDR1 SGHTA and CDR2 FQGNSA. V was trimmed by 5 bases and J by 4 bases, leaving 14 bases between them. The variable domain in full, with the rest retrieved from reference TRBV7-2 and TRBJ1-2, is GAGVSQSPSNKVTEKGKDVELRCDPISGHTALYWYRQSLGQGLEFLIYFQGNSAPDKSGLPSDRFSAERTGGSVSTLTIQRTQQEDSAVYLCASSNTGGAYGYTFGSGTRLTVV.

Here the CDR3 reads CASSPQLAGDADTQYF. The CDR3 DNA reads TGTGCCAGCTCACCCCAACTAGCGGGAGACGCAGATACGCAGTATTTT. The chain joins TRBV18 to TRBJ2-3, with TRBD2 matching 11 bases. This CDR3 has 16 amino acids. V was pared by 3 bases and J by 4 bases, with 6 bases of the junction left unmatched. CDR1 is KGHSH and CDR2 is LQKENI in the germline V gene.

The CDR3: CASSIPGTSIQFF. CDR3 nucleotides: TGTGCCAGTAGTATCCCCGGGACATCCATCCAGTTCTTC. The J gene is TRBJ2-1, the V gene TRBV19; D may be TRBD1 (6 bases). The CDR3 contains 13 residues. V lost 3 bases and J 13 bases, leaving 16 bases between the germline ends. Per the germline V gene, CDR1 is LNHDA and CDR2 is SQIVND (reference sequence).

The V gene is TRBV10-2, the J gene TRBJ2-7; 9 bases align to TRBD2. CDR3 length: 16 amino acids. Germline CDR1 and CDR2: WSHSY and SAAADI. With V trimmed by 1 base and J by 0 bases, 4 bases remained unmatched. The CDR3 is CASSELGSGSSYEQYF. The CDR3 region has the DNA TGCGCCAGCAGTGAGTTGGGTAGCGGGAGCTCCTACGAGCAGTACTTC.

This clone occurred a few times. The CDR3 sequence is CASRQGYTEAFF. The CDR3 DNA follows: TGTGCCAGCAGGCAGGGATACACTGAAGCTTTCTTT. This chain uses TRBV11-2 with TRBJ1-1, with D possibly TRBD1 on 5 matching bases. Per the germline V gene, CDR1 is SGHAT and CDR2 is FQNNGV. CDR3 length equals 12 residues. Trimming pared 6 bases from V and 3 bases from J, leaving 8 bases between. The entire variable domain, with the rest obtained from reference TRBV11-2 and TRBJ1-1, is as follows: EAGVAQSPRYKIIEKRQSVAFWCNPISGHATLYWYQQILGQGPKLLIQFQNNGVVDDSQLPKDRFSAERLKGVDSTLKIQPAKLEDSAVYLCASRQGYTEAFFGQGTRLTVV.

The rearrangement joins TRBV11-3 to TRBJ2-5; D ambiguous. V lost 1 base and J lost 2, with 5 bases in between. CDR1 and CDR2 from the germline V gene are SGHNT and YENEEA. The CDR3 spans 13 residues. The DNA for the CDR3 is TGTGCCAGCAGCTTAGGAGTACAAGAGACCCAGTACTTC. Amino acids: CASSLGVQETQYF.

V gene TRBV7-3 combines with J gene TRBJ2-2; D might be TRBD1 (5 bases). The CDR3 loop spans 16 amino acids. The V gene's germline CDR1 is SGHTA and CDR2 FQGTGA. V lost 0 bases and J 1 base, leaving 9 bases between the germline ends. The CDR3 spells CASSLTNTGNTGELFF. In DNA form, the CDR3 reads TGTGCCAGCAGCTTAACGAATACAGGGAACACCGGGGAGCTGTTTTTT.

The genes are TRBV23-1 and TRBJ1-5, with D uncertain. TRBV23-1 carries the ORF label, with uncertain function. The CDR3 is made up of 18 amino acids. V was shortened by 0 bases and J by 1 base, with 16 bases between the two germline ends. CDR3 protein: CASSQSGLKEQSNQPQHF. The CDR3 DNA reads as TGCGCCAGCAGTCAATCGGGCCTAAAAGAGCAGAGCAATCAGCCCCAGCATTTT.

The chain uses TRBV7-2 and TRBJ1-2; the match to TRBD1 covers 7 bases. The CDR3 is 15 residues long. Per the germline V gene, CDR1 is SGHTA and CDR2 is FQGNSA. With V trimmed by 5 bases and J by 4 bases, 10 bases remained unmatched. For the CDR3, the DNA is TGTGCCAGCAGCACCGGGACAGCCAGCGTCTATGGCTACACCTTC. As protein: CASSTGTASVYGYTF.

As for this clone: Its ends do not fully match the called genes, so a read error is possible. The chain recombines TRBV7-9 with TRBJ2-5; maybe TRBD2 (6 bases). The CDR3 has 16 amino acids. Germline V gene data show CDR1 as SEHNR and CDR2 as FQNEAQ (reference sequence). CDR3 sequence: CSSSLVGGAPQETQYF. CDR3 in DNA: TGTTCCAGCAGCTTAGTCGGCGGGGCCCCCCAAGAGACCCAGTACTTC.

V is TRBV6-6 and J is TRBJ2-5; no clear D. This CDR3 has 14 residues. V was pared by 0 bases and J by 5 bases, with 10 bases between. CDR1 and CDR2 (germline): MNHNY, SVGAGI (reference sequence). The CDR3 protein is CASSYSEVFETQYF. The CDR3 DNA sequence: TGTGCCAGCAGTTACTCTGAGGTCTTCGAGACCCAGTACTTC.

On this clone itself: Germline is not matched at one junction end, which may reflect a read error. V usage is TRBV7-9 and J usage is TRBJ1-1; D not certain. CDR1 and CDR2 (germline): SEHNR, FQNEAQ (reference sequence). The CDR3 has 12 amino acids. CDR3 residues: CSSSLTTTEAFF. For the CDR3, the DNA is TGTTCCAGCAGCCTAACCACCACTGAAGCTTTCTTT.

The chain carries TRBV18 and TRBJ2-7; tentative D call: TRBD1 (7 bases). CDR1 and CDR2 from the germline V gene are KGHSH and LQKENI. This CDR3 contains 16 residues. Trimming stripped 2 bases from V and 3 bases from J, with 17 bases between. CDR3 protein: CASSPMEGAIGYEQYF. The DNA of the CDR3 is TGTGCCAGCTCACCAATGGAGGGGGCCATAGGCTACGAGCAGTACTTC.

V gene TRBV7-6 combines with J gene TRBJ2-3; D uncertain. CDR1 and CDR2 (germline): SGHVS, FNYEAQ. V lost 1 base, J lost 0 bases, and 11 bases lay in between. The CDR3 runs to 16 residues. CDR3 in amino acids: CASSLGSTTSTDTQYF. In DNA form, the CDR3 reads TGTGCCAGCAGCTTAGGCTCTACCACTAGCACAGATACGCAGTATTTT. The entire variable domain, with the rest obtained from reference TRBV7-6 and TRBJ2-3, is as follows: GAGVSQSPRYKVTKRGQDVALRCDPISGHVSLYWYRQALGQGPEFLTYFNYEAQQDKSGLPNDRFSAERPEGSISTLTIQRTEQRDSAMYRCASSLGSTTSTDTQYFGPGTRLTVL.

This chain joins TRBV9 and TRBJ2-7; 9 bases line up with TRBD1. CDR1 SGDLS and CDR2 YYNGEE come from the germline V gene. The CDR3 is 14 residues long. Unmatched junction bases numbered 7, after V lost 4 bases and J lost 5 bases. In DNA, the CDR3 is TGTGCCAGCAGCACGGGGACAGGGCTACACGAGCAGTACTTC. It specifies CASSTGTGLHEQYF.

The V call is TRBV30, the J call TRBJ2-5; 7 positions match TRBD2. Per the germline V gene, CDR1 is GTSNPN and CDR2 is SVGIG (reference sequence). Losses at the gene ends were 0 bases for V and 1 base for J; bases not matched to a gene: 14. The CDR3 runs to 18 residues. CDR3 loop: CAWSVLGAGRTPQETQYF. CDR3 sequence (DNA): TGTGCCTGGAGTGTACTGGGAGCGGGAAGAACGCCCCAAGAGACCCAGTACTTC.

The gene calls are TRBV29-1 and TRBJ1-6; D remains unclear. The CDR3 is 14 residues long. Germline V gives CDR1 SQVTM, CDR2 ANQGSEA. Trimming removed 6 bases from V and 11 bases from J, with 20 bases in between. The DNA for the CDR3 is TGCAGCGTCGCCGAGGGCCCTCTGGATGCACCCCTCCACTTT. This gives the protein CSVAEGPLDAPLHF.

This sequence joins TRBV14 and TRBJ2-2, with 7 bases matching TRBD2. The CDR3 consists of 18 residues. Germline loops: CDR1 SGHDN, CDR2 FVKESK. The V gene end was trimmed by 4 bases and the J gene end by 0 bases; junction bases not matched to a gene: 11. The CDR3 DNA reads TGTGCCAGCAGCCCTCCAGGCGGGAGCTCCGCGAACACCGGGGAGCTGTTTTTT. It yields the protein CASSPPGGSSANTGELFF.